The next 15 T cell receptor beta chains were all read from a single sample in a study of cytomegalovirus exposure and HLA in healthy donors. 13 Jbeta primers and 60 Vbeta primers were used for the PCR. Clones were sequenced by immunoSEQ multiplex PCR, and TCRdb holds only the in-frame ones, with some missing. Seen here are 150,000 to 200,000 clones, around 80% observed once, and the top ten hold around 1.6%. Sequenced: PBMCs. These receptors were taken from a man between 18 and 35 years old in good health and CMV-seronegative.

The rearrangement links TRBV4-1 to TRBJ1-2; D gene uncertain. Trimming removed 0 bases at V and 1 base at J, with 9 bases between. The CDR3 contains 15 residues. CDR1 is MGHRA and CDR2 is YSYEKL in the germline V gene. CDR3 region: CASSQDRRGNYGYTF. CDR3 in DNA: TGCGCCAGCAGCCAAGATCGTCGGGGTAACTATGGCTACACCTTC.

V and J are TRBV5-1 and TRBJ2-1, with 11 bases fitting TRBD1. From germline, CDR1 is SGHRS and CDR2 YFSETQ. The trim removed 0 bases at V and 7 bases at J, leaving 6 bases unmatched. This CDR3 is built from 16 residues. CDR3 loop: CASSLGTGGFWNEQFF. In DNA, the CDR3 is TGCGCCAGCAGCTTGGGGACAGGGGGCTTTTGGAATGAGCAGTTCTTC.

This clone was seen a few times. This chain links TRBV6-1 with TRBJ1-3, with 8 bases fitting TRBD1. This CDR3 comprises 16 residues. V was clipped by 2 bases and J by 1 base; unmatched bases: 4. Looked up from germline, CDR1 is MNHNS and CDR2 is SASEGT. CDR3 DNA sequence: TGTGCCAGCAGTGAAACGTACAGGGGGTCTGGAAACACCATATATTTT. This sequence encodes CASSETYRGSGNTIYF.

The V call is TRBV28, the J call TRBJ1-2, with D unclear. V lost 6 bases to trimming and J lost 4 bases, with 9 bases between them. The CDR3 is 12 amino acids. Germline V lookup: CDR1 MDHEN, CDR2 SYDVKM. CDR3 region: CASREEAYGYTF. In DNA form, the CDR3 reads TGTGCCAGCAGGGAGGAGGCCTATGGCTACACCTTC.

The CDR3 coding sequence is TGTGCCAGCAGCCAAAAGACAGGGATTTTTGGGGATACGCAGTATTTT. Translated: CASSQKTGIFGDTQYF. V is TRBV11-2 and J is TRBJ2-3; 7 positions agree with TRBD1. The V and J ends lost 5 bases and 6 bases, in that order; junction bases with no gene match: 14. Germline V CDR1 and CDR2: SGHAT, FQNNGV. There are 16 residues in the CDR3.

This sequence joins TRBV5-1 and TRBJ2-1; 9 positions agree with TRBD2. The CDR3 spans 16 residues. J gave up 8 bases and V 4 bases, and 13 bases lay outside the gene matches. Germline CDR1 is SGHRS and CDR2 is YFSETQ. The DNA for the CDR3 is TGCGCCAGCAGCCCCTCCGAGGGCGGGAGGGCCCATGAGCAGTTCTTC. It yields the protein CASSPSEGGRAHEQFF.

V and J are TRBV7-9 and TRBJ2-7, with TRBD2 matching 13 bases. Trimming removed 4 bases from V and 5 bases from J; junction bases left unmatched: 8. CDR1 is SEHNR, CDR2 FQNEAQ, per germline (reference sequence). This CDR3 has 16 amino acids. CDR3 nucleotides: TGTGCCAGCAGCTCTCCGGCCGGACTAGCGGGGGACGAGCAGTACTTC. This sequence encodes CASSSPAGLAGDEQYF.

This clone was counted a few times. The V gene is TRBV6-5, the J gene TRBJ1-6; TRBD1 is a possible D gene (5 bases). The CDR3 length is 13 residues. The germline V gene encodes CDR1 MNHEY and CDR2 SVGAGI. V lost 6 bases and J 8 bases, leaving 11 bases between the germline ends. The CDR3 here is CASSQGIDSPLHF. The CDR3 nucleotides are TGTGCCAGCAGCCAGGGAATTGATTCACCCCTCCACTTT.

This chain connects TRBV28 to TRBJ1-2; unclear D gene. This CDR3 spans 12 amino acids. Trimming cost V 6 bases and J 7 bases, with 12 bases left between them. Germline values: CDR1 MDHEN, CDR2 SYDVKM. The CDR3 spells CASRSAESGYTF. The CDR3 DNA is TGTGCCAGCAGGAGCGCAGAATCTGGCTACACCTTC.

The chain couples TRBV27 to TRBJ2-1; 7 nucleotides line up with TRBD1. The V segment lost 4 bases and the J segment 4 bases; nucleotides outside the gene matches: 10. The CDR3 contains 16 residues. The germline V gene has CDR1 MNHEY and CDR2 SMNVEV (reference sequence). CDR3 DNA: TGTGCCAGCAGTTCCTTACAGGGGCGGGTTTACAATGAGCAGTTCTTC. Protein sequence: CASSSLQGRVYNEQFF.

The rearrangement uses TRBV30 and TRBJ2-3; a possible D gene is TRBD2 (5 bases). Germline CDR1 reads GTSNPN; CDR2 reads SVGIG (reference sequence). The CDR3 consists of 14 residues. V lost 3 bases to trimming and J lost 0 bases, with 10 bases between them. CDR3 bases: TGTGCCTGGAGAAGAGGGCTTAGCACAGATACGCAGTATTTT. Translated, it gives CAWRRGLSTDTQYF.

The chain employs TRBV27 and TRBJ2-1; weak D call: TRBD2 (6 bases). Germline CDR1 and CDR2: MNHEY and SMNVEV (reference sequence). Trimming cost V 4 bases and J 0 bases, with 7 bases left between them. CDR3 length: 14 residues. The CDR3 protein is CASSWGVSYNEQFF. The CDR3 bases are TGTGCCAGCAGTTGGGGGGTCTCCTACAATGAGCAGTTCTTC.

The V and J genes are TRBV5-1 and TRBJ2-5; 9 bases are shared with TRBD1. Germline CDR1 SGHRS, CDR2 YFSETQ. The CDR3 is 14 residues long. V lost 4 bases to trimming and J lost 5 bases; unmatched junction nucleotides: 6. In DNA form, the CDR3 reads TGCGCCAGCAGCCCAGGACAGGGGCACGAGACCCAGTACTTC. This gives the protein CASSPGQGHETQYF.

V gene TRBV5-4 combines with J gene TRBJ2-2, with 7 bases lining up with TRBD1. J gave up 1 base and V 0 bases, and 0 bases lay outside the gene matches. The CDR3 spans 15 residues. CDR1 is SGHNT, CDR2 YYREEE, per germline (reference sequence). The CDR3 loop is CASSLGTGNTGELFF. DNA of the CDR3: TGTGCCAGCAGCTTGGGGACAGGGAACACCGGGGAGCTGTTTTTT. The full variable domain, with the rest looked up from reference TRBV5-4 and TRBJ2-2, is ETGVTQSPTHLIKTRGQQVTLRCSSQSGHNTVSWYQQALGQGPQFIFQYYREEENGRGNFPPRFSGLQFPNYSSELNVNALELDDSALYLCASSLGTGNTGELFFGEGSRLTVL.

The genes are TRBV2 and TRBJ2-4; 9 bases agree with TRBD2. The CDR3 length is 16 residues. The germline V gene has CDR1 SNHLY and CDR2 FYNNEI. V was pared by 3 bases and J by 1 base, with 4 bases of the junction left unmatched. The CDR3 nucleotides are TGTGCCAGCAGTGATTACAGCGGGGGGGCCAAAAACATTCAGTACTTC. Its translation: CASSDYSGGAKNIQYF.